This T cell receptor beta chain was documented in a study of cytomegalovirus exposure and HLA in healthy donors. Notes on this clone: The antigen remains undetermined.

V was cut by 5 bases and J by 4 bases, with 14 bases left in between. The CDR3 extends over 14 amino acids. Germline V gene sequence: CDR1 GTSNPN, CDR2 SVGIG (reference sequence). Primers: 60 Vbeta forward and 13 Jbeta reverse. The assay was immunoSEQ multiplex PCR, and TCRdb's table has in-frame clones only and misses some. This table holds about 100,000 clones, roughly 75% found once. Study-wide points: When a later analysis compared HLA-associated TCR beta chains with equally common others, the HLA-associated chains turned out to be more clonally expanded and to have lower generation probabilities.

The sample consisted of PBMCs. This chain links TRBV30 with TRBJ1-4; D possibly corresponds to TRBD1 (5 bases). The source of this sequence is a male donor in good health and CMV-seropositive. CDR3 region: CAWAPGLINEKLFF. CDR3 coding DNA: TGTGCCTGGGCCCCGGGACTGATTAATGAAAAACTGTTTTTT.